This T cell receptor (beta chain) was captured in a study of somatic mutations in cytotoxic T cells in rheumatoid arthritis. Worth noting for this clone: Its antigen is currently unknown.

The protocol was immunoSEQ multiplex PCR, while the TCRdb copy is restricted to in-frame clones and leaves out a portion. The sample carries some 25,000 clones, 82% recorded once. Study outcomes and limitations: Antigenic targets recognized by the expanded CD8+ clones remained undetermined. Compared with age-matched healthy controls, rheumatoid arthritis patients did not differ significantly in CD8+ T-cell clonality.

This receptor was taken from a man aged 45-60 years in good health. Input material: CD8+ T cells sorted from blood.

The DNA for the CDR3 is TGTGCCAGCAGCCTAGGGGGGTCTGTGTATGGCTACACCTTC. Residues: CASSLGGSVYGYTF. This chain joins TRBV9 and TRBJ1-2; D possibly corresponds to TRBD1 (6 bases). The germline gives CDR1 SGDLS, CDR2 YYNGEE. The CDR3 is made up of 14 amino acids. Trimming pared 4 bases from V and 5 bases from J, leaving 15 bases between.